Here is one T cell receptor beta chain with its context. This clonotype was found a few times. Which antigen it targets is not known. Base qualities are not provided; no much larger clone lies one nucleotide away. The TCR beta CDR3 regions were amplified from the RNA transcripts. A first-round RT-PCR of the TCR CDR3 used the HTBI primer set with the Qiagen OneStep RT-PCR kit. Libraries were constructed in a second round of multiplex PCR, after which size selection and purification were performed. Sequencing of the libraries was done on an Illumina HiSeq2000 using paired-end 100 bp reads. The authors' analysis ran thus. SOAPnuke was used to process the raw data, throwing out any read that contained adapters or uncalled bases, had a mean Phred below 15, or lacked an exact constant-primer or identifier match. High-quality paired reads were merged with COPE v1.2.5, and unique nucleotide sequences were defined as clonotypes. MiTCR v1.1 was used to align the clonotypes against IMGT TRBV, TRBD and TRBJ reference segments. Only V-J combinations with frequency above 0.0001, covering approximately 99% of repertoires, were analysed. A TCS score was defined as the ratio between F50 (clonal expansion) and ExV (chaos), using BLOSUM62-based TCRdist between CDR3 peptides within each V-J. Welch's t-statistics and random forest reduced around 520 V-J features to 10 to 15, which were used in a naive Bayes classifier (R e1071). The public reads were run again by TCRdb, first through fastp at Q25 and then through MiXCR, and only productive beta chains were kept. Rows are combined by CDR3 protein, so each entry shows the most common genes and DNA. The V and J calls reflect TCRdb's pipeline rather than the authors' work. For this sample there are some 500,000 distinct CDR3 sequences; roughly 16% appear just once. 25% to 30% of the sample belongs to the ten largest clones.

This entry belongs to a study of T cells in Graves' hyperthyroidism and ophthalmopathy (dated by TCRdb to about 2019). With respect to the entire study: Peripheral blood was sampled at the time of initial diagnosis, prior to any treatment. Once sampling was done, hyperthyroidism patients were given methimazole at a starting dose of 30 mg daily, whereas ophthalmopathy patients were given high-dose intravenous methylprednisolone. The roughly 91 discovery patients were randomly divided into training and test sets at a 7:3 ratio. TCR V-J signatures able to tell the groups apart were searched for in a discovery cohort of some 100 patients, of whom more than 40 had Graves' ophthalmopathy and 57 had stable Graves' hyperthyroidism. Thyroid tissue and blood T-cell repertoires from about 6 Graves' hyperthyroidism patients were also compared in the study. The paper reports TCR Vbeta CDR3 sequencing of approximately 140 peripheral blood samples: around 45 ophthalmopathy, 75 to 80 hyperthyroidism and roughly 17 progressor patients. Prospective prediction of ophthalmopathy was tested in an independent validation cohort consisting of fewer than 20 hyperthyroidism patients and about 17 patients who later progressed to ophthalmopathy. Findings and caveats that apply to the study as a whole: Most expanded thyroid clonotypes (frequency above 0.001) were also found in blood, which suggests that blood repertoires may mirror thyroid immune responses. In validation, the model predicted progression to ophthalmopathy a median of approximately 6.6 months before onset, with around 70% sensitivity and 72.22% specificity. In cross-validation, a model built on a 13 V-J signature told ophthalmopathy apart from stable hyperthyroidism with 87.88% sensitivity and approximately 81% specificity, and in testing the same model reached 80%/75%. No statistical method was used to set the sample size in advance, and investigators knew the group allocation.

Moderately to severely active disease, a Clinical Activity Score of at least 3, a NOSPECS grade of at least 4, and a duration under 3 months were present in ophthalmopathy patients. Exclusion was applied to patients with uncontrolled infections, other autoimmune diseases, pregnancy or lactation. Diagnoses relied on clinical symptoms, serum thyroxine and TRAb, thyroid ultrasound and orbital computed tomography. PBMCs were isolated from roughly 10 ml of fresh peripheral blood by Ficoll-Paque density gradient centrifugation. Total RNA was extracted with Trizol reagent, and quality was checked on an Agilent 2100 Bioanalyzer. Via the germline V gene (reference sequence), CDR1 is GTSNPN and CDR2 SVGIG. Measured from the cysteine to the phenylalanine, the CDR3 is 15 residues long. Of all the DNA, just the CDR3 is kept, 45 bases in frame from base 1. V is pared back by 5 bases and J by 4 bases, with 15 bases lying between the germline termini.

This receptor was identified in a woman in her thirties with Graves' ophthalmopathy. Sequencing was performed on blood. The chain couples TRBV30 to TRBJ2-6, and the D gene may be TRBD1, 6 bases matching. The nucleotide sequence reads TGTGCCTGGGACAGGTTTCCCTCAGGGGCCAACGTCCTGACTTTC. Translated, this gives CAWDRFPSGANVLTF.